This entry is about one T cell receptor (beta chain). Its antigen is not identified. CDR1 is MGHRA, CDR2 YSYEKL, per germline. J was trimmed by 4 bases and V by 1 base; bases with no gene match: 5. The CDR3 has 18 amino acids. The sample is drawn from a study of T cells after yellow fever vaccination. Study observations and caveats: The booster saw the reappearance of most primary-vaccination clones (96% CD4, 70% to 90% CD8).

One entry per CDR3 protein results from TCRdb running MiXCR on the 5' RACE reads. The sample lists hundreds of thousands of distinct CDR3 sequences, under 20% occurring once. This chain uses TRBV4-1 with TRBJ2-3, with 16 bases matching TRBD2. This receptor was taken from a man between 18 and 35 years old who received the YFV17D yellow fever vaccine. The sequenced sample was PBMCs, obtained before the yellow fever booster vaccination. CDR3 DNA: TGCGCCAGCAGCCAAGCGGGACTAGCGGGGGGGCGCGCAGATACGCAGTATTTT. It specifies CASSQAGLAGGRADTQYF.